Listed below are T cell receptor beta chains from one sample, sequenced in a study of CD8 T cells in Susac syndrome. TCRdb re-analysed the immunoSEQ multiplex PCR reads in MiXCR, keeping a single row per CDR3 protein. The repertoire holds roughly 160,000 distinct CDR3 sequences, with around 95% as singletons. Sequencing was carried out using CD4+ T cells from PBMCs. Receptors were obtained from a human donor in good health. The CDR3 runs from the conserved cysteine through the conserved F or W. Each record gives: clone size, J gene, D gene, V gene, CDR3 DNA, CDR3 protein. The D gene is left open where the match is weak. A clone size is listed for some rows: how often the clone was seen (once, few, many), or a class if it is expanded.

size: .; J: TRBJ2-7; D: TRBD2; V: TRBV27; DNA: TGTGCCAGCAGTCAGGTAGCGGGGGCTTCCTACGAGCAGTACTTC; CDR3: CASSQVAGASYEQYF
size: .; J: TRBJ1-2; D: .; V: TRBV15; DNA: TGTGCCACCAGCAGAGATGGGACAAAGCTGAACTATGGCTACACCTTC; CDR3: CATSRDGTKLNYGYTF
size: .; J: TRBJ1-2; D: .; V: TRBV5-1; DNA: TGCGCCAGCAGCCTCGGTGGCGGAGACTATGGCTACACCTTC; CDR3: CASSLGGGDYGYTF
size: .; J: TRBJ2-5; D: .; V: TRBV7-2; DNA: TGTGCCAGCAGCCCAGGGCGGGGCCAGGGGACCCAGTACTTC; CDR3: CASSPGRGQGTQYF
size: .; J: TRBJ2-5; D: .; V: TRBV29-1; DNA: TGCAGCGTTGGGGCCAGACAAGAGACCCAGTACTTC; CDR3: CSVGARQETQYF
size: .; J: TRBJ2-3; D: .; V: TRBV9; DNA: TGTGCCAGCAGCGTCACGGTAACAGATACGCAGTATTTT; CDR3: CASSVTVTDTQYF
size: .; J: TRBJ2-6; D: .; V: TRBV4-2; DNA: TGTGCCAGCAGCCAGGAGAGAATTAGCTCTGGGGCCAACGTCCTGACTTTC; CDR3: CASSQERISSGANVLTF
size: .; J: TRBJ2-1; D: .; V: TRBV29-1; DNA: TGCAGCGTTGCCCGGAACAGGGACGGGGGCAATGAGCAGTTCTTC; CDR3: CSVARNRDGGNEQFF
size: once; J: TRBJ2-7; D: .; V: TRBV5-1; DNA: TGCGCCAGCAGCCCTATACAGAGCCTGACGTCCTACGAGCAGTACTTC; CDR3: CASSPIQSLTSYEQYF
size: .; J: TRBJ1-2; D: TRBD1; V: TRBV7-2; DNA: TGTGCCAGCAGCTCTAGCTCCGGGACAGGGGTTAATGGCTACACCTTC; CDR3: CASSSSSGTGVNGYTF
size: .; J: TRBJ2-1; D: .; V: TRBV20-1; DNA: TGCAGTGCTAGAGATCCGCCGATCCATGAGCAGTTCTTC; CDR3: CSARDPPIHEQFF
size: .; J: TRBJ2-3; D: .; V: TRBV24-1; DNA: TGTGCCACCAGTGATCCCAGCGGCCCAGATACGCAGTATTTT; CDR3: CATSDPSGPDTQYF